This T cell receptor (beta chain) is from a study of response to subunit inactivated influenza vaccine (dated by TCRdb to 2016 to 2018). Regarding the study in general: Deep quantitative profiling of the T cell receptor repertoire was used in the study to follow responses to a trivalent subunit inactivated influenza vaccine. General conclusions and limits of the study: The authors suggested that each seasonal influenza vaccination may recruit only a limited number of new T cells.

Notes on this clonotype: What this receptor recognizes is not known. Per-base quality was not reported, and no clone a single base away is much larger than it.

A distance of 16 bases separates the germline ends of V and J, which lose 3 bases and 5 bases respectively. In the germline V gene (reference sequence), CDR1 corresponds to DFQATT and CDR2 to SNEGSKA. Measured from the cysteine to the phenylalanine, the CDR3 is 14 residues long. The kept DNA is CDR3 alone, 42 bases in frame from the first base. To prepare the library, RT-PCR was applied. TCRdb records Illumina HiSeq 2500 as the sequencer. TCRdb handled the public reads itself, with Q25 trimming in fastp and clone calling in MiXCR, and kept productive beta chains. CDR3 protein duplicates are merged, each entry listing the most common genes and DNA. The sample contains approximately 730,000 distinct CDR3 sequences, around 14% of them found a single time. The ten largest make up 6.5% to 8.5% of the sample.

The receptor was isolated from a man aged 50-60 years who received an inactivated influenza vaccine. Donor details come from another sample of the same person, matched by shared clones. The input for sequencing was PBMCs from blood, taken approximately 15 days before vaccination. This receptor chain uses TRBV20-1 and TRBJ1-1; perhaps TRBD1 is the D gene, with 5 bases matching. The DNA sequence follows: TGCAGTGCTAGGTTGGTGGGTTCAGGGACTGAAGCTTTCTTT. Translation gives CSARLVGSGTEAFF.